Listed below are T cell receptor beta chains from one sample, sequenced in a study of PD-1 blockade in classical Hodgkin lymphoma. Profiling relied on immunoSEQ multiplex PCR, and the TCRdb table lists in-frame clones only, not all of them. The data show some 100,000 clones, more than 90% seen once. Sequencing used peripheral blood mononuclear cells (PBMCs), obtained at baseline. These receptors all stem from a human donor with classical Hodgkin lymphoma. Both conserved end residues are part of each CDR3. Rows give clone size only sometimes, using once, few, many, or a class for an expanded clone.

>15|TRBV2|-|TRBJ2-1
CASIGARSLYNEQFF
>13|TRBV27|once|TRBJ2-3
CASAAGRTDTQYF
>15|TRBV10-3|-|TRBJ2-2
CAISESPFGTGELFF
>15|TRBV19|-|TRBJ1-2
CASRIGQPRGYGYTF
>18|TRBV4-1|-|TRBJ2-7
CASSLRNLLAGGLYEQYF
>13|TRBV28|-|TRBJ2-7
CASSRRGLREQYF
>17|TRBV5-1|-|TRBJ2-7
CASSLVWSRDRGLEQYF
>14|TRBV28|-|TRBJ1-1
CASSLTSANTEAFF
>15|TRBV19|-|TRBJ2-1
CATKGGQGWLNEQFF
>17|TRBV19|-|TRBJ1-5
CASSFPPGAISNQPQHF
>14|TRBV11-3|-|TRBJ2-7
CASSPRRGVGEQYF
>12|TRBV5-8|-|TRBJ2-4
CASSSLGAIQYF
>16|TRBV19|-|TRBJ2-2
CASSILRLVAAGELFF
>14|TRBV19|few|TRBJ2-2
CASSALGGPGELFF
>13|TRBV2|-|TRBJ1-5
CASSGGLNQPQHF
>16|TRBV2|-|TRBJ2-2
CASHLRKSVSTGELFF
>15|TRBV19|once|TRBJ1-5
CASSIPGQGRQPQHF
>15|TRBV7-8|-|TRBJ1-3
CASSYLGFSGNTIYF
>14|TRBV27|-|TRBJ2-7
CASSFLAGSYEQYF
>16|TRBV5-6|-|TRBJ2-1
CASSPIMTEGYNEQFF
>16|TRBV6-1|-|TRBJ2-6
CASSEAWGSGANVLTF
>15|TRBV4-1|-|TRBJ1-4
CASSQDRGATEKLFF
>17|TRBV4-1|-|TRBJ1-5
CASSQSPLRGTNQPQHF
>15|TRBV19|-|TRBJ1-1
CASSPRQDGNFEAFF
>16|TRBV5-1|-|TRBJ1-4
CASSSTSGQRNEKLFF